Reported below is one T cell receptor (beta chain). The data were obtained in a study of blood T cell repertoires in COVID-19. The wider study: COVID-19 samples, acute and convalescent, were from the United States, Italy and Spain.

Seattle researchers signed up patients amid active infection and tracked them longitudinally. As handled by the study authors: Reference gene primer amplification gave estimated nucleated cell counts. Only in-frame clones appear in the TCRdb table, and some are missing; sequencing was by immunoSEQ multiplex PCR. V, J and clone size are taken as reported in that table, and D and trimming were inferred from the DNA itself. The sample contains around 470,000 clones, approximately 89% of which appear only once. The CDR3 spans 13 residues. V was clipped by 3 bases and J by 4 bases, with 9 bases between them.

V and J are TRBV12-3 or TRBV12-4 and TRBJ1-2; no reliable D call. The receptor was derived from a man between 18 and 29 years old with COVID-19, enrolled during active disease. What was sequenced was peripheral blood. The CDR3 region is CASSFVEGYGYTF. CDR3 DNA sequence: TGTGCCAGCAGTTTCGTAGAGGGCTATGGCTACACCTTC.